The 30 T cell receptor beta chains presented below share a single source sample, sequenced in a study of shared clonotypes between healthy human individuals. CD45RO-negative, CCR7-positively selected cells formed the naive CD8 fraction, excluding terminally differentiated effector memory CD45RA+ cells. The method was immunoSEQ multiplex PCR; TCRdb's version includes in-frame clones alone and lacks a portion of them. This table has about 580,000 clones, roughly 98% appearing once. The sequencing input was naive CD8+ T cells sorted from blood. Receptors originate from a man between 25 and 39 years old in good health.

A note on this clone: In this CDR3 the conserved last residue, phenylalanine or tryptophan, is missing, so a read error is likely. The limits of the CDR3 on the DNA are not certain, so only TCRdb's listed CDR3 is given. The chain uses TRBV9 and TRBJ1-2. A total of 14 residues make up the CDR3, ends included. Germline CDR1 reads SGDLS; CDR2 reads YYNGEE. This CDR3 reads CASCSGYSRKTYGY.

CDR3: CAWKGLAGDNEQFF. CDR3 DNA: TGTGCCTGGAAGGGGCTAGCGGGAGACAATGAGCAGTTCTTC. The chain has TRBV11-2 and TRBJ2-1, with TRBD2 identical over 10 bases. The CDR3 is 14 amino acids. Germline loops: CDR1 SGHAT, CDR2 FQNNGV. V lost 11 bases, J lost 5 bases, and 9 bases stayed unmatched.

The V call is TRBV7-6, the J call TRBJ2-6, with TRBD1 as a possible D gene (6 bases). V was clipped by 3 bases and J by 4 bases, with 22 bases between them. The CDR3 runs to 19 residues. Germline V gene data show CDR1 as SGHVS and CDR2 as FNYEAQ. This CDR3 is CASSFYQGLGSLGANVLTF. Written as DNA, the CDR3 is TGTGCCAGCAGCTTTTACCAGGGGCTGGGGTCTCTGGGGGCCAACGTCCTGACTTTC. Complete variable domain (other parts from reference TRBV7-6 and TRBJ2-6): GAGVSQSPRYKVTKRGQDVALRCDPISGHVSLYWYRQALGQGPEFLTYFNYEAQQDKSGLPNDRFSAERPEGSISTLTIQRTEQRDSAMYRCASSFYQGLGSLGANVLTFGAGSRLTVL.

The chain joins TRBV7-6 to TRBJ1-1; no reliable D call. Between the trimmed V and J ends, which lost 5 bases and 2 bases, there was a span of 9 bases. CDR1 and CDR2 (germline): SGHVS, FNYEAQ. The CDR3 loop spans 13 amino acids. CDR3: CASSPAVNTEAFF. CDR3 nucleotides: TGTGCCAGCAGCCCGGCAGTCAACACTGAAGCTTTCTTT.

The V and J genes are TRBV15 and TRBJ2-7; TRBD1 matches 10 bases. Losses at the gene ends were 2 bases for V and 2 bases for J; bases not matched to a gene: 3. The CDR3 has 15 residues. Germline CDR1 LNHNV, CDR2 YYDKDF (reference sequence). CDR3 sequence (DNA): TGTGCCACCAGCAGAACGGGACAGGGGACCTACGAGCAGTACTTC. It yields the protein CATSRTGQGTYEQYF.

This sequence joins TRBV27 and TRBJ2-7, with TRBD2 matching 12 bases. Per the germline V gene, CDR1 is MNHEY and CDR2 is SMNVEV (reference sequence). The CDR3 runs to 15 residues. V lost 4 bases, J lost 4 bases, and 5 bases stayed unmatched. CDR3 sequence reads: CASSWTSGVPYEQYF. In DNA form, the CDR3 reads TGTGCCAGCAGTTGGACTAGCGGGGTTCCGTACGAGCAGTACTTC.

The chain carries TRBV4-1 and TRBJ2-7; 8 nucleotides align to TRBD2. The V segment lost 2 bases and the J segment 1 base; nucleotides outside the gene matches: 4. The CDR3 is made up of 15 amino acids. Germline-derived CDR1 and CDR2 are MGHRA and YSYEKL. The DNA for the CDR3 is TGCGCCAGCAGCCAATCCGGGACTAGATCCTACGAGCAGTACTTC. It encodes CASSQSGTRSYEQYF.

CDR3 in amino acids: CASSLTPTGTNNQPQHF. DNA of the CDR3: TGTGCCAGCAGCCTCACCCCAACAGGGACTAACAATCAGCCCCAGCATTTT. The chain uses TRBV7-9 and TRBJ1-5, with a possible D match to TRBD1 (6 bases). Trimming stripped 5 bases from V and 3 bases from J, with 20 bases between. Per the germline V gene, CDR1 is SEHNR and CDR2 is FQNEAQ (reference sequence). There are 17 residues in the CDR3.

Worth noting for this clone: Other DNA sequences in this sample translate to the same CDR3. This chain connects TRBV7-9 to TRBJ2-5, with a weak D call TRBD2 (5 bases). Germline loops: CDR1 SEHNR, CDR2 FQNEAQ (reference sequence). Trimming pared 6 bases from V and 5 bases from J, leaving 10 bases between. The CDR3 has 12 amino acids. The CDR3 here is CASSRGGETQYF. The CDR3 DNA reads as TGTGCCAGCAGTCGCGGAGGCGAGACCCAGTACTTC.

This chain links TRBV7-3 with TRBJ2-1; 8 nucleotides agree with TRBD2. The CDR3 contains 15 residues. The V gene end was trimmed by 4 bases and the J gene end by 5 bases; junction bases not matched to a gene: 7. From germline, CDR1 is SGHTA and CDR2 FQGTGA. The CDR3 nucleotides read TGTGCCAGCAGCTCTCTAGCGGGCCTTGACAATGAGCAGTTCTTC. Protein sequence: CASSSLAGLDNEQFF. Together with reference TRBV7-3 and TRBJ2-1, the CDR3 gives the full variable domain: GAGVSQTPSNKVTEKGKYVELRCDPISGHTALYWYRQSLGQGPEFLIYFQGTGAADDSGLPNDRFFAVRPEGSVSTLKIQRTERGDSAVYLCASSSLAGLDNEQFFGPGTRLTVL.

The CDR3: CASSFLTEGHEQYF. The CDR3 DNA reads as TGTGCCAGCAGCTTTTTAACCGAGGGACACGAGCAGTACTTC. The chain couples TRBV7-9 to TRBJ2-7, with D perhaps given as TRBD1 or TRBD2 (5 bases each). Per germline, CDR1 SEHNR and CDR2 FQNEAQ (reference sequence). V shed 3 bases and J shed 5 bases, with 14 bases lying between them. This CDR3 is 14 amino acids long.

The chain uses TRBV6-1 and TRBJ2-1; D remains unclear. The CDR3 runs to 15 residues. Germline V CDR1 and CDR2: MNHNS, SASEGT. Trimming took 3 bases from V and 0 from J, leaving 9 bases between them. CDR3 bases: TGTGCCAGCAGTGACGACGTGAGCTCCTACAATGAGCAGTTCTTC. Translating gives CASSDDVSSYNEQFF.

CDR3 in DNA: TGTGCCAGCAGCTCCGGCGACGAGCAGTACTTC. Amino acid sequence: CASSSGDEQYF. V is TRBV11-2 and J is TRBJ2-7; no clear D. The CDR3 sequence is 11 residues long. CDR1 SGHAT and CDR2 FQNNGV come from the germline V gene. The V end was cut by 4 bases, the J end by 5 bases, with 6 bases between.

The CDR3 loop reads CASSQGMNTEAFF. The CDR3 DNA reads TGTGCCAGTTCTCAGGGGATGAACACTGAAGCTTTCTTT. The chain employs TRBV19 and TRBJ1-1; TRBD1 might be the D (6 bases). The V end lost 8 bases, the J end lost 0 bases, and 10 bases lay between the germline ends. The CDR3 runs to 13 residues. CDR1 is LNHDA and CDR2 is SQIVND in the germline V gene (reference sequence).

The CDR3 DNA reads as TGTGCCAGCAGTGGCGGAGTCTACAATGAGCAGTTCTTC. It specifies CASSGGVYNEQFF. The rearrangement uses TRBV6-4 and TRBJ2-1; D not certain. V was pared by 4 bases and J by 3 bases, with 7 bases between. The CDR3 covers 13 residues. CDR1 is MRHNA and CDR2 is SNTAGT in the germline V gene.

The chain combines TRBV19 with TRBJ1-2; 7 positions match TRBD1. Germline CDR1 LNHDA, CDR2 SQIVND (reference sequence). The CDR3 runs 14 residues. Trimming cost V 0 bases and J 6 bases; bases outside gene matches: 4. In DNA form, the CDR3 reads TGTGCCAGTAGTATAGACGGGACAGTTGATGGCTACACCTTC. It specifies CASSIDGTVDGYTF.

The CDR3 region is CASSLAPESYEQYF. CDR3 nucleotide sequence: TGTGCCAGCAGCTTAGCGCCAGAATCCTACGAGCAGTACTTC. The chain carries TRBV11-2 and TRBJ2-7; D is unclear. Trimming removed 1 base at V and 1 base at J, with 8 bases between. The CDR3 spans 14 residues. Per germline, CDR1 SGHAT and CDR2 FQNNGV. The variable domain in full, with the rest retrieved from reference TRBV11-2 and TRBJ2-7, is EAGVAQSPRYKIIEKRQSVAFWCNPISGHATLYWYQQILGQGPKLLIQFQNNGVVDDSQLPKDRFSAERLKGVDSTLKIQPAKLEDSAVYLCASSLAPESYEQYFGPGTRLTVT.

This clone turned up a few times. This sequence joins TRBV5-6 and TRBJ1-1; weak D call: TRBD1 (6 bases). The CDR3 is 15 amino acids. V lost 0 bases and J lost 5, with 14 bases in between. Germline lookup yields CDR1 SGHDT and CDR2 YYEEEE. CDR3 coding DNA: TGTGCCAGCAGCTTGGTCCAGGGGAGGGATACTGAAGCTTTCTTT. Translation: CASSLVQGRDTEAFF.

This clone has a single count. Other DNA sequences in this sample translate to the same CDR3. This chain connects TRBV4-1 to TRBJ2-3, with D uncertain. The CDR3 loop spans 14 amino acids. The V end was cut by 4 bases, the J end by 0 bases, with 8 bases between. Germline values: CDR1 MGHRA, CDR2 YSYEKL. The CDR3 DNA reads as TGCGCCAGCAGCCCCCTGGACAGCACAGATACGCAGTATTTT. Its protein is CASSPLDSTDTQYF.

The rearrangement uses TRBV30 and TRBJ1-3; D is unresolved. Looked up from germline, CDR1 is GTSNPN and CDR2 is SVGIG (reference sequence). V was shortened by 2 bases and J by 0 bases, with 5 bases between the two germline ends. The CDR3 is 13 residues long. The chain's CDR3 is CAWSFGSGNTIYF. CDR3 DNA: TGTGCCTGGAGTTTCGGCTCTGGAAACACCATATATTTT.

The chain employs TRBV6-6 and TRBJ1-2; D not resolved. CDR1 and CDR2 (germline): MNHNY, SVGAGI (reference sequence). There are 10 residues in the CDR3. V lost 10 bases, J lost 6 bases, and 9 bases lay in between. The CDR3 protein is CATEGDGYTF. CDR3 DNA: TGTGCCACTGAGGGAGATGGCTACACCTTC.

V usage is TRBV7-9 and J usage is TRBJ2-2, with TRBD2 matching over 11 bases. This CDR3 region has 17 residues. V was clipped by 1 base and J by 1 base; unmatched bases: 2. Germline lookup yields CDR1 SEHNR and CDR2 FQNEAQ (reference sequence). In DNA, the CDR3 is TGTGCCAGCAGCTTAGTCCTAGCGGGAGGGAACACCGGGGAGCTGTTTTTT. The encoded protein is CASSLVLAGGNTGELFF.

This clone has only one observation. The CDR3 spells CASSVWREGTNEQFF. CDR3 nucleotides: TGCGCCAGCAGTGTCTGGCGGGAGGGGACAAATGAGCAGTTCTTC. V gene TRBV10-2 combines with J gene TRBJ2-1, with 9 bases matching TRBD2. The CDR3 is 15 residues long. Germline-derived CDR1 and CDR2 are WSHSY and SAAADI. Trimming took 4 bases from V and 7 from J; bases not matched to a gene: 8.

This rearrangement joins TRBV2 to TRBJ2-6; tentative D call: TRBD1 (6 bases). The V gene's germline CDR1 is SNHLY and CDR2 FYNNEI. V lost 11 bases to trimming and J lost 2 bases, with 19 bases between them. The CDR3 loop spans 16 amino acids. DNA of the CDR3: TGTGCCGTCCGAGCCGGGACACCAACTGGGGCCAACGTCCTGACTTTC. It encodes CAVRAGTPTGANVLTF.

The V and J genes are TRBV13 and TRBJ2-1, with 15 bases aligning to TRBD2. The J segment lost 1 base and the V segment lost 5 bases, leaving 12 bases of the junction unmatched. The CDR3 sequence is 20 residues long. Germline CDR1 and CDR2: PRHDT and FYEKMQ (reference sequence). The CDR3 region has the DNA TGTGCCAGCAGCAACCTACGGGGACTAGCGGGAGGTGGATCCTACAATGAGCAGTTCTTC. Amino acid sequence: CASSNLRGLAGGGSYNEQFF.

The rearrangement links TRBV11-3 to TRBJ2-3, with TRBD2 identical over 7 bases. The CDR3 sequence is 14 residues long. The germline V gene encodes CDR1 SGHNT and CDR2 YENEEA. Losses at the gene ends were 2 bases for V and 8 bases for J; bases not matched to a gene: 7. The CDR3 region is CASSLREGTPTQYF. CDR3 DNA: TGTGCCAGCAGCTTAAGGGAGGGTACTCCTACGCAGTATTTT. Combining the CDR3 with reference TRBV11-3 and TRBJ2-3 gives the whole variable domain EAGVVQSPRYKIIEKKQPVAFWCNPISGHNTLYWYLQNLGQGPELLIRYENEEAVDDSQLPKDRFSAERLKGVDSTLKIQPAELGDSAVYLCASSLREGTPTQYFGPGTRLTVL.

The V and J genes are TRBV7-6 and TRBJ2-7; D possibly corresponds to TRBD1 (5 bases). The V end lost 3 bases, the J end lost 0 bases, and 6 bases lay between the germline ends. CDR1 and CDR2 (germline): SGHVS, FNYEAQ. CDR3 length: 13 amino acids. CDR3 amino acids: CASSFDSSYEQYF. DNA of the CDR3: TGTGCCAGCAGCTTTGACAGCTCCTACGAGCAGTACTTC.

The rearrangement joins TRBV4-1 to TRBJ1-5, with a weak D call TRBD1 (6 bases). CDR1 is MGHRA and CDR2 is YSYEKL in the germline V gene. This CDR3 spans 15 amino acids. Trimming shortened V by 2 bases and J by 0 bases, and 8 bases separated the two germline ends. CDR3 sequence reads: CASSQRQDSNQPQHF. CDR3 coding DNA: TGCGCCAGCAGCCAAAGACAGGATAGCAATCAGCCCCAGCATTTT.

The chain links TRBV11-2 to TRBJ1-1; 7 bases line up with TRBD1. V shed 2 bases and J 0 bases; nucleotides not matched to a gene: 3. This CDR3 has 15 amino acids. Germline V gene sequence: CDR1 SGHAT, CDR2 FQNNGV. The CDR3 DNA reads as TGTGCCAGCAGCTTAAGGACAGGCATGAACACTGAAGCTTTCTTT. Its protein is CASSLRTGMNTEAFF.

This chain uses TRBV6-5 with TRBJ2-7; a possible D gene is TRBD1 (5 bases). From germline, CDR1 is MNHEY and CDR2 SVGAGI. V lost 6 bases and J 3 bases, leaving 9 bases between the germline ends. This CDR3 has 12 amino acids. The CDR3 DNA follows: TGTGCCAGCAGAAAGGACAACTACGAGCAGTACTTC. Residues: CASRKDNYEQYF.